These 29 T cell receptor beta chains were sequenced from one sample in a study of OX40 agonist ivuxolimab in advanced cancers. Clones were sequenced by immunoSEQ multiplex PCR, and TCRdb holds only the in-frame ones, with some missing. The sample yields roughly 100,000 clones, roughly 90% seen once. Material: CD4+ or CD8+ T cells sorted from blood, obtained in a trial of the OX40 agonist ivuxolimab. The receptors come from an adult with an advanced solid tumor such as melanoma, head and neck, liver or kidney cancer.

The gene calls are TRBV11-3 and TRBJ2-3; the match to TRBD2 covers 9 bases. The V and J ends lost 5 bases and 0 bases, in that order; junction bases with no gene match: 3. This CDR3 region has 15 residues. Germline V gives CDR1 SGHNT, CDR2 YENEEA. The CDR3 DNA reads TGTGCCAGCAGCCCTAGCGGGGTTAGCACAGATACGCAGTATTTT. Its translation is CASSPSGVSTDTQYF.

This chain uses TRBV10-3 with TRBJ2-1; 7 positions match TRBD1. Germline loops: CDR1 ENHRY, CDR2 SYGVKD. V trimming: 4 bases; J trimming: 0 bases; junction bases outside the gene matches: 9. The length of the CDR3 is 17 residues. The CDR3, as DNA: TGTGCCATCAGTGTCCCGACAGGGAGAAACTCCTACAATGAGCAGTTCTTC. Translating it yields CAISVPTGRNSYNEQFF.

The rearrangement joins TRBV28 to TRBJ2-7, with TRBD1 matching 7 bases. Germline assignment: CDR1 MDHEN and CDR2 SYDVKM. The J segment lost 9 bases and the V segment lost 5 bases, leaving 13 bases of the junction unmatched. There are 14 residues in the CDR3. CDR3 DNA sequence: TGTGCCAGCAGTATAACCCGGGACAGCTATTCGCAGTACTTC. Translation: CASSITRDSYSQYF.

CDR3 in DNA: TGTGCCAGCTCACCCCCGTTAATGGACAGGGCGCAAGGGGAGACCCAGTACTTC. It encodes CASSPPLMDRAQGETQYF. The chain combines TRBV18 with TRBJ2-5; TRBD1 agrees at 8 bases. This CDR3 spans 18 amino acids. Trimming cost V 3 bases and J 5 bases; bases outside gene matches: 17. CDR1 and CDR2 from the germline V gene are KGHSH and LQKENI.

The J gene is TRBJ1-4, the V gene TRBV6-5, with a weak D call TRBD1 (6 bases). Trimming pared 4 bases from V and 8 bases from J, leaving 14 bases between. CDR3 length equals 14 residues. CDR1 is MNHEY and CDR2 is SVGAGI in the germline V gene. The CDR3 protein is CASSLKGGREKLFF. The CDR3, as DNA: TGTGCCAGCAGTTTAAAGGGGGGGCGGGAAAAACTGTTTTTT.

This clone is a singleton in its sample. This chain joins TRBV28 and TRBJ2-3; D possibly corresponds to TRBD1 (5 bases). Germline loops: CDR1 MDHEN, CDR2 SYDVKM. Trimming took 6 bases from V and 4 from J, leaving 23 bases between them. There are 17 residues in the CDR3. DNA for the CDR3: TGTGCCAGCAGAGGTAATAGACAGTCCCTAACAGCAGATACGCAGTATTTT. Its protein is CASRGNRQSLTADTQYF.

This sequence joins TRBV19 and TRBJ1-3, with no clear D. Germline V gene data show CDR1 as LNHDA and CDR2 as SQIVND (reference sequence). This CDR3 is built from 16 residues. V gave up 5 bases and J gave up 0 bases, with 14 bases separating them. CDR3 sequence (DNA): TGTGCCAGTAGTGGCTATGCGCTCCCCTCTGGAAACACCATATATTTT. Translating it yields CASSGYALPSGNTIYF. Combining the CDR3 with reference TRBV19 and TRBJ1-3 gives the whole variable domain DGGITQSPKYLFRKEGQNVTLSCEQNLNHDAMYWYRQDPGQGLRLIYYSQIVNDFQKGDIAEGYSVSREKKESFPLTVTSAQKNPTAFYLCASSGYALPSGNTIYFGEGSWLTVV.

The chain has TRBV7-9 and TRBJ2-2, with D perhaps TRBD2 (5 bases). The V end lost 1 base, the J end lost 1 base, and 10 bases lay between the germline ends. From germline, CDR1 is SEHNR and CDR2 FQNEAQ (reference sequence). This CDR3 spans 16 amino acids. The CDR3 coding sequence is TGTGCCAGCAGCTTAGAAGGGAGAGAGAACACCGGGGAGCTGTTTTTT. Its protein is CASSLEGRENTGELFF.

V usage is TRBV2 and J usage is TRBJ2-5; D unclear. The V gene's germline CDR1 is SNHLY and CDR2 FYNNEI. The CDR3 loop spans 11 amino acids. V gave up 5 bases and J gave up 5 bases, with 6 bases separating them. The CDR3 loop is CASSLEETQYF. In nucleotides, the CDR3 is TGTGCCAGCAGTCTAGAGGAGACCCAGTACTTC.

The table lists this clone with a few counts. The J gene is TRBJ2-5, the V gene TRBV7-2, with 9 bases matching TRBD2. The junction had 9 bases not matched to a gene; V was cut back by 4 bases and J by 6 bases. There are 15 residues in the CDR3. Looked up from germline, CDR1 is SGHTA and CDR2 is FQGNSA. CDR3 DNA sequence: TGTGCCAGCAGCTCCCAGGGGACTAGCCTCCAGACCCAGTACTTC. Translating it yields CASSSQGTSLQTQYF. The full variable domain, rest sourced from reference TRBV7-2 and TRBJ2-5, is GAGVSQSPSNKVTEKGKDVELRCDPISGHTALYWYRQSLGQGLEFLIYFQGNSAPDKSGLPSDRFSAERTGGSVSTLTIQRTQQEDSAVYLCASSSQGTSLQTQYFGPGTRLLVL.

This clone was counted once. V gene TRBV7-9 combines with J gene TRBJ1-2; 9 bases are shared with TRBD1. The CDR3 spans 16 residues. Germline V gives CDR1 SEHNR, CDR2 FQNEAQ (reference sequence). The V segment lost 3 bases and the J segment 5 bases; nucleotides outside the gene matches: 10. This CDR3 is CASSLDTGGVGYGYTF. CDR3 bases: TGTGCCAGCAGCTTGGATACAGGGGGCGTAGGGTATGGCTACACCTTC.

The chain joins TRBV18 to TRBJ2-7; tentative D call: TRBD1 (6 bases). The germline V gene has CDR1 KGHSH and CDR2 LQKENI. The V end lost 3 bases, the J end lost 3 bases, and 9 bases lay between the germline ends. The CDR3 runs 13 residues. In nucleotides, the CDR3 is TGTGCCAGCTCACCCCTGACAGGCTACGAGCAGTACTTC. It is translated as CASSPLTGYEQYF.

This rearrangement joins TRBV12-2 to TRBJ2-5; the D call TRBD2 from the table was never checked on the DNA. TRBV12-2 is deemed a pseudogene. The CDR3 covers 15 residues. CDR3 amino acids: CASRLEVREGETQYF. The CDR3 DNA reads TGTGCAAGTCGCTTAGAGGTCAGGGAGGGAGAGACCCAGTACTTC.

The V and J genes are TRBV28 and TRBJ2-4; 8 bases map to TRBD1. V was clipped by 5 bases and J by 8 bases; unmatched bases: 5. The germline CDR1 and CDR2 sequences are MDHEN and SYDVKM. This CDR3 is built from 13 residues. CDR3 loop: CASSETGGDIQYF. CDR3 bases: TGTGCCAGCAGTGAAACAGGGGGAGACATTCAGTACTTC.

The genes are TRBV12-5 and TRBJ1-6, with D possibly TRBD1 on 6 matching bases. Germline CDR1 and CDR2: LGHNT and FRNRAP. This CDR3 region has 12 residues. V lost 4 bases and J lost 14, with 12 bases in between. The CDR3 DNA is TGTGCTAGTGGTTCTGAGGGGGGTACCCTCCACTTT. Translated, it gives CASGSEGGTLHF.

This chain links TRBV4-1 with TRBJ1-4; TRBD1 aligns across 8 bases. The V and J ends lost 0 bases and 8 bases, in that order; junction bases with no gene match: 20. Germline loops: CDR1 MGHRA, CDR2 YSYEKL. The CDR3 has 20 residues. CDR3 in amino acids: CASSQEALGTGRGKWEKLFF. The CDR3 coding sequence is TGCGCCAGCAGCCAAGAAGCCCTGGGGACAGGAAGAGGGAAGTGGGAAAAACTGTTTTTT.

With respect to this clone: A junction end diverges from the germline sequence, so it may reflect a read error. The chain carries TRBV7-7 and TRBJ2-5; TRBD2 might be the D (6 bases). The CDR3 loop spans 14 amino acids. The germline V gene has CDR1 SSHAT and CDR2 FNYEAQ (reference sequence). The CDR3 DNA follows: TGTGCTAGCAGCTTAGGGGAGGCCCGGGAGACCCAGTACTTC. Residues: CASSLGEARETQYF.

The genes are TRBV25-1 and TRBJ2-3, with 11 positions matching TRBD2. Per germline, CDR1 MGHDK and CDR2 SYGVNS. This CDR3 region has 15 residues. V shed 2 bases and J 4 bases; nucleotides not matched to a gene: 2. In DNA form, the CDR3 reads TGTGCCAGCAGTGAACTAGCGGGGGGAGCAGATACGCAGTATTTT. As protein: CASSELAGGADTQYF.

The chain links TRBV4-2 to TRBJ2-2; a weak D match, TRBD1 (6 bases). The V gene lost 1 base and the J gene lost 1 base, with 10 bases spanning the gap. CDR1 and CDR2 from the germline V gene are LGHNA and YNFKEQ. This CDR3 region has 16 residues. Here the CDR3 DNA reads TGTGCCAGCAGCCAAGGGGACAAACTGAACACCGGGGAGCTGTTTTTT. Translation gives CASSQGDKLNTGELFF.

The chain has TRBV5-4 and TRBJ1-5, with a weak D call TRBD1 (5 bases). Trimming removed 4 bases from V and 9 bases from J, with 14 bases in between. The CDR3 is made up of 13 amino acids. The V gene's germline CDR1 is SGHNT and CDR2 YYREEE (reference sequence). CDR3 sequence: CASSPGTVGPQHF. The CDR3 DNA is TGTGCCAGCAGCCCCGGGACCGTGGGGCCCCAGCATTTT.

This chain joins TRBV11-2 and TRBJ1-1, with D unresolved. V lost 3 bases, J lost 0 bases, and 8 bases lay in between. CDR1 is SGHAT, CDR2 FQNNGV, per germline. The CDR3 covers 14 residues. The CDR3 reads CASSLRRLNTEAFF. CDR3 bases: TGTGCCAGCAGCTTGCGAAGACTGAACACTGAAGCTTTCTTT.

The chain links TRBV11-2 to TRBJ1-3, with a possible D match to TRBD1 (5 bases). The V end lost 5 bases, the J end lost 1 base, and 6 bases lay between the germline ends. The germline CDR1 and CDR2 sequences are SGHAT and FQNNGV. CDR3 size: 13 residues. The DNA of the CDR3 is TGTGCCAGCAGCCCAGGGTCTGGAAACACCATATATTTT. Translation gives CASSPGSGNTIYF. Looking up the rest from reference TRBV11-2 and TRBJ1-3 gives the full variable domain: EAGVAQSPRYKIIEKRQSVAFWCNPISGHATLYWYQQILGQGPKLLIQFQNNGVVDDSQLPKDRFSAERLKGVDSTLKIQPAKLEDSAVYLCASSPGSGNTIYFGEGSWLTVV.

This clone occurred once. CDR3 nucleotides: TGTGCCAGCAGTAAACCAACTAGGGGCGGGAATGAGCAGTTCTTC. It specifies CASSKPTRGGNEQFF. The chain recombines TRBV28 with TRBJ2-1; D tentatively fits TRBD1 or TRBD2 (5 bases each). Germline CDR1 is MDHEN and CDR2 is SYDVKM. The CDR3 has 15 residues. V lost 5 bases and J 7 bases, leaving 18 bases between the germline ends. Variable domain in full (rest from reference TRBV28 and TRBJ2-1): DVKVTQSSRYLVKRTGEKVFLECVQDMDHENMFWYRQDPGLGLRLIYFSYDVKMKEKGDIPEGYSVSREKKERFSLILESASTNQTSMYLCASSKPTRGGNEQFFGPGTRLTVL.

The chain couples TRBV10-3 to TRBJ1-1; D is perhaps TRBD1 (6 bases). This CDR3 has 14 amino acids. Trimming pared 6 bases from V and 3 bases from J, leaving 14 bases between. Germline lookup yields CDR1 ENHRY and CDR2 SYGVKD. This CDR3 reads CAISPRGTDTEAFF. In DNA form, the CDR3 reads TGTGCCATCAGCCCAAGGGGGACGGACACTGAAGCTTTCTTT.

The chain joins TRBV27 to TRBJ2-3, with TRBD2 matching over 8 bases. The CDR3 is made up of 19 amino acids. The junction had 19 bases not matched to a gene; V was cut back by 6 bases and J by 2 bases. Germline V gene data show CDR1 as MNHEY and CDR2 as SMNVEV (reference sequence). CDR3 residues: CASSLMGLGRGDYTDTQYF. The CDR3 region has the DNA TGTGCCAGCAGCCTAATGGGGTTGGGGCGGGGGGACTACACAGATACGCAGTATTTT.

Written as DNA, the CDR3 is TGTGCCAGCAGCATGCGTGCGCCAGCCACTGAGCAGTTCTTC. Amino acid sequence: CASSMRAPATEQFF. The V call is TRBV9, the J call TRBJ2-1, with D unclear. V lost 4 bases to trimming and J lost 9 bases, with 17 bases between them. Germline CDR1 is SGDLS and CDR2 is YYNGEE. CDR3 size: 14 residues. Complete variable domain (other parts from reference TRBV9 and TRBJ2-1): DSGVTQTPKHLITATGQRVTLRCSPRSGDLSVYWYQQSLDQGLQFLIQYYNGEERAKGNILERFSAQQFPDLHSELNLSSLELGDSALYFCASSMRAPATEQFFGPGTRLTVL.

The chain carries TRBV18 and TRBJ1-4; 7 bases are a match to TRBD1. V shed 4 bases, J shed 8 bases, and the junction held 10 bases outside the gene matches. This CDR3 region has 15 residues. Germline V CDR1 and CDR2: KGHSH, LQKENI. CDR3 coding DNA: TGTGCCAGCTCACAACCGGGACAGCAACGAGAAAAACTGTTTTTT. It codes for CASSQPGQQREKLFF.

The rearrangement links TRBV30 to TRBJ2-5; 15 bases line up with TRBD2. Germline assignment: CDR1 GTSNPN and CDR2 SVGIG (reference sequence). The CDR3 is 18 amino acids. The J segment lost 0 bases and the V segment lost 1 base, leaving 6 bases of the junction unmatched. CDR3 amino acids: CAWSEGLAGGPYQETQYF. The CDR3 nucleotides read TGTGCCTGGAGTGAGGGACTAGCGGGGGGCCCGTACCAAGAGACCCAGTACTTC.

This chain links TRBV2 with TRBJ2-7; 9 bases agree with TRBD2. CDR3 length equals 14 residues. Germline lookup yields CDR1 SNHLY and CDR2 FYNNEI. Trimming at V came to 11 bases and at J to 2 bases, leaving 10 bases not matched to a gene. This chain's CDR3 is CACGRVGGTYEQYF. The CDR3 nucleotides are TGTGCCTGCGGGAGGGTTGGCGGAACCTACGAGCAGTACTTC.